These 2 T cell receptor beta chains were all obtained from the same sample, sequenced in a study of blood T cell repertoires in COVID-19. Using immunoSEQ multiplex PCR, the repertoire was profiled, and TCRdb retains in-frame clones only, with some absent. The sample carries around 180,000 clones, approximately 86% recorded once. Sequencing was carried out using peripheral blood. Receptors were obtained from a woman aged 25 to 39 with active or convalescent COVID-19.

CDR3 loop: CASSPPTGVYGYTF. The CDR3 coding sequence is TGTGCCAGCTCACCACCGACAGGTGTATATGGCTACACCTTC. This rearrangement joins TRBV18 to TRBJ1-2; D possibly corresponds to TRBD1 (6 bases). Germline CDR1 and CDR2: KGHSH and LQKENI. There are 14 residues in the CDR3. Deletions cut 0 bases from V and 5 bases from J, with 10 bases between. The variable domain in full, with the rest retrieved from reference TRBV18 and TRBJ1-2, is NAGVMQNPRHLVRRRGQEARLRCSPMKGHSHVYWYRQLPEEGLKFMVYLQKENIIDESGMPKERFSAEFPKEGPSILRIQQVVRGDSAAYFCASSPPTGVYGYTFGSGTRLTVV.

In DNA form, the CDR3 reads TGCGCCAGCAGCGAATCCGGGATCTCTGGAAACACCATATATTTT. It encodes CASSESGISGNTIYF. The rearrangement uses TRBV5-1 and TRBJ1-3; D gene uncertain. CDR1 and CDR2 (germline): SGHRS, YFSETQ. Trimming removed 4 bases from V and 0 bases from J, with 11 bases in between. The CDR3 has 15 amino acids.